This record looks at one T cell receptor (beta chain) sequence and its context. This record belongs to a study of Ad26.COV2.S vaccination and SARS-CoV-2 variants. Described treatment: around 19 received Ad26.COV2.S at low or high dose, single or two shots; about five received placebo; per-sample allocation not given. Each sample was drawn 63 days after the first injection (of vaccine or placebo). Aged 18-55 years, donor was enrolled in Boston in 2020. Some clones are missing from TCRdb's copy, which holds only in-frame ones; the method was immunoSEQ multiplex PCR. Of roughly 390,000 clones listed, around 85% are singletons. Trimming removed 1 base from V and 8 bases from J, with 14 bases in between. This CDR3 region has 13 residues. Germline V gene lookup returns CDR1 SQVTM and CDR2 ANQGSEA.

The rearrangement joins TRBV29-1 to TRBJ1-1; TRBD1 is a possible D gene (5 bases). The material sequenced was peripheral blood, taken in a trial of Ad26.COV2.S vaccine versus placebo. The clonotype was recovered from a person aged 18-60 years who received the Ad26.COV2.S COVID-19 vaccine or a placebo. CDR3 coding DNA: TGCAGCGTTGAAGGGAAGGGGTCAGGAGAAGCTTTCTTT. Its translation: CSVEGKGSGEAFF.